This T cell receptor (beta chain) was retrieved from a study of blood T cells in healthy people across ages. General study results and limits: Age brought a roughly linear fall in TCR beta diversity measured per million T cells.

A note on this clonotype: As yet, its antigen is unknown.

Sample-barcoded 5' priming and a J-beta primer mix drove a second PCR of 7 to 11 cycles. TCRdb re-called the 5' RACE reads with MiXCR, one entry per CDR3 protein. The table shows some 1.6 million distinct CDR3 sequences, with about 35% occurring only once. Germline V lookup: CDR1 SGHRS, CDR2 YFSETQ. Trimming removed 3 bases from V and 9 bases from J, with 18 bases in between. The CDR3 runs to 14 residues. This TCR derives from a woman under 40 in good health. This chain connects TRBV5-1 to TRBJ1-2, with D perhaps TRBD1 (5 bases). Material: blood. CDR3 region: CASSWRTGDRSYTF. CDR3 bases: TGCGCCAGCAGCTGGCGGACGGGGGACCGTAGCTACACCTTC.